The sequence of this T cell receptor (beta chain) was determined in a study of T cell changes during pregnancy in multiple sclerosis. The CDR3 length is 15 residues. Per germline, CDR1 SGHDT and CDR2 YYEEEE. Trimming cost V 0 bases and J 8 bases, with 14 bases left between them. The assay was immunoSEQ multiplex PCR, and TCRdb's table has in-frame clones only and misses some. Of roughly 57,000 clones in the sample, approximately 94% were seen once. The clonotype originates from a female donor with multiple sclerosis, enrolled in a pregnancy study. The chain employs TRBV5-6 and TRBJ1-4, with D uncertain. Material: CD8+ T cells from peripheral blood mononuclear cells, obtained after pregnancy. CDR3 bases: TGTGCCAGCAGCTTGGGGACCGGACTAGGGGAAAAACTGTTTTTT. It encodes CASSLGTGLGEKLFF.